The 27 T cell receptor beta chains listed next were all sequenced from one sample in a study of human T cells and chemical hapten exposure. TCRdb fed the RACE reads into MiXCR, producing one record per CDR3 protein. Of some 83,000 distinct CDR3 sequences listed, around 10% were seen once; the top ten hold roughly 4.2%. Specified time point: patch test 1, 2 weeks after DPC sensitization. Noted treatment: therapeutic diphenylcyclopropenone sensitization with weekly scalp DPC. The specimen comprised whole blood, sampled in connection with sensitization to the hapten diphenylcyclopropenone (DPC). The source is a woman aged 45-65 years with alopecia areata. Some clones in this sample may be carry-over from other donors' samples.

This clonotype was detected many times. V gene TRBV7-3 combines with J gene TRBJ2-2; 12 nucleotides line up with TRBD2. The CDR3 is 18 amino acids. J gave up 0 bases and V 4 bases, and 6 bases lay outside the gene matches. Germline loops: CDR1 SGHTA, CDR2 FQGTGA. CDR3 sequence (DNA): TGTGCCAGCAGCTCCCGGACTAGCGGGACACCGAACACCGGGGAGCTGTTTTTT. It codes for CASSSRTSGTPNTGELFF.

This clonotype has a handful of counts. V and J are TRBV7-9 and TRBJ2-1; tentatively, D is TRBD2 (6 bases). Per the germline V gene, CDR1 is SEHNR and CDR2 is FQNEAQ (reference sequence). CDR3 length: 15 amino acids. V gave up 4 bases and J gave up 9 bases, with 19 bases separating them. The CDR3 reads CASSSQGPGRSEQFF. DNA for the CDR3: TGTGCCAGCAGCTCTCAAGGACCTGGGAGGAGTGAGCAGTTCTTC.

In its sample, this clonotype was seen many times. The J gene is TRBJ1-5, the V gene TRBV20-1; perhaps TRBD1 as D (6 bases). Trimming removed 5 bases at V and 5 bases at J, with 13 bases between. Germline V lookup: CDR1 DFQATT, CDR2 SNEGSKA (reference sequence). There are 13 residues in the CDR3. Here the CDR3 DNA reads TGCAGTGCTGCAAGTTACAGGGATCAGCCCCAGCATTTT. Protein product: CSAASYRDQPQHF.

This clonotype has ten or more counts. This chain connects TRBV20-1 to TRBJ2-2, with D perhaps matching TRBD1 or TRBD2 (6 bases each). Trimming removed 1 base at V and 4 bases at J, with 13 bases between. This CDR3 region has 15 residues. Germline CDR1 DFQATT, CDR2 SNEGSKA (reference sequence). The CDR3: CSARVGGQSTGELFF. Here the CDR3 DNA reads TGCAGTGCTAGAGTTGGGGGGCAGAGCACCGGGGAGCTGTTTTTT.

J is TRBJ1-6 and V is TRBV12-3 or TRBV12-4; TRBD1 aligns across 8 bases. V shed 6 bases and J 10 bases; nucleotides not matched to a gene: 11. The CDR3 spans 15 residues. CDR3 amino acids: CASRKQDRGNSPLHF. The DNA of the CDR3 is TGTGCCAGCAGGAAGCAAGACAGGGGAAACTCACCCCTCCACTTT.

This clonotype was seen many times. The V gene is TRBV29-1, the J gene TRBJ1-5, with TRBD1 matching over 9 bases. The CDR3 is made up of 13 amino acids. CDR1 SQVTM and CDR2 ANQGSEA come from the germline V gene. With 3 bases clipped from V and 7 bases from J, the junction kept 4 bases outside the gene matches. Written as DNA, the CDR3 is TGCAGCGTTGAGATCGACAGGGGGCAGCCCCAGCATTTT. Its translation: CSVEIDRGQPQHF. Complete variable domain (other parts from reference TRBV29-1 and TRBJ1-5): SAVISQKPSRDICQRGTSLTIQCQVDSQVTMMFWYRQQPGQSLTLIATANQGSEATYESGFVIDKFPISRPNLTFSTLTVSNMSPEDSSIYLCSVEIDRGQPQHFGDGTRLSIL.

This clonotype has just a few counts. The chain is built from TRBV20-1 and TRBJ1-3, with D possibly matching TRBD1 (6 bases). This CDR3 spans 12 amino acids. Germline V gene sequence: CDR1 DFQATT, CDR2 SNEGSKA (reference sequence). V dropped 8 bases and J dropped 2 bases, with 10 bases sitting between them. CDR3 residues: CSSRGAGNTIYF. CDR3 coding DNA: TGCAGTAGCAGGGGCGCTGGAAACACCATATATTTT.

The chain is built from TRBV5-1 and TRBJ2-3; 12 bases agree with TRBD2. CDR1 is SGHRS and CDR2 is YFSETQ in the germline V gene. The J segment lost 2 bases and the V segment lost 2 bases, leaving 3 bases of the junction unmatched. The CDR3 covers 16 residues. CDR3 residues: CASSFTSGGHTDTQYF. The CDR3 nucleotides read TGCGCCAGCAGCTTTACTAGCGGGGGGCACACAGATACGCAGTATTTT.

The rearrangement uses TRBV12-3 or TRBV12-4 and TRBJ2-1; D unclear. The CDR3 contains 13 residues. V lost 4 bases and J 4 bases, leaving 8 bases between the germline ends. The CDR3 coding sequence is TGTGCCAGCAGTTCTCCCCCTTACAATGAGCAGTTCTTC. Residues: CASSSPPYNEQFF.

The table lists this clonotype with many counts. The J gene is TRBJ2-7, the V gene TRBV20-1, with D possibly called TRBD1 or TRBD2 (7 bases each). V was trimmed by 6 bases and J by 4 bases, leaving 16 bases between them. This CDR3 is built from 13 residues. Looked up from germline, CDR1 is DFQATT and CDR2 is SNEGSKA (reference sequence). CDR3 region: CSARGGGDYEQYF. The CDR3 DNA sequence: TGCAGTGCACGGGGAGGGGGCGATTACGAGCAGTACTTC.

This clonotype has only a few counts. This chain joins TRBV29-1 and TRBJ2-7; the match to TRBD1 covers 9 bases. This CDR3 is 15 amino acids long. Germline V gene data show CDR1 as SQVTM and CDR2 as ANQGSEA. V lost 5 bases to trimming and J lost 2 bases; unmatched junction nucleotides: 10. The CDR3 reads CSVLKLRDRAYEQYF. DNA of the CDR3: TGCAGCGTTCTTAAACTCCGGGACAGGGCCTACGAGCAGTACTTC.

The V gene is TRBV7-9, the J gene TRBJ2-3; D not certain. The CDR3 contains 13 residues. The ends were cut back, 5 bases at V and 3 bases at J, with 9 bases in the middle. Germline lookup yields CDR1 SEHNR and CDR2 FQNEAQ (reference sequence). As DNA, the CDR3 is TGTGCCAGCAGCCGACGAGTTACAGATACGCAGTATTTT. This sequence encodes CASSRRVTDTQYF.

The V and J genes are TRBV4-2 and TRBJ2-1, with 9 positions matching TRBD1. Germline V gene sequence: CDR1 LGHNA, CDR2 YNFKEQ. The J segment lost 5 bases and the V segment lost 3 bases, leaving 2 bases of the junction unmatched. CDR3 length: 14 residues. The DNA of the CDR3 is TGTGCCAGCAGCCAGGGACAGGGAGACAATGAGCAGTTCTTC. Amino acids: CASSQGQGDNEQFF.

This clonotype showed up just a few times. The chain links TRBV20-1 to TRBJ1-4; D not certain. This CDR3 is built from 16 residues. V was cut by 1 base and J by 5 bases, with 17 bases left in between. CDR1 is DFQATT and CDR2 is SNEGSKA in the germline V gene (reference sequence). CDR3 nucleotide sequence: TGCAGTGCTAGAGTAAGGAAGGCAGACTTCAATGAAAAACTGTTTTTT. Protein: CSARVRKADFNEKLFF.

This clonotype was detected only a few times. The chain is built from TRBV27 and TRBJ2-3; no definite D call. The CDR3 loop spans 14 amino acids. Looked up from germline, CDR1 is MNHEY and CDR2 is SMNVEV (reference sequence). The V end lost 5 bases, the J end lost 2 bases, and 11 bases lay between the germline ends. CDR3 sequence (DNA): TGTGCCAGCAGTCCGGACGATAACACAGATACGCAGTATTTT. Its translation is CASSPDDNTDTQYF.

This clonotype has only a few counts. This chain uses TRBV20-1 with TRBJ1-2; D may be TRBD1 (5 bases). Germline V gene data show CDR1 as DFQATT and CDR2 as SNEGSKA (reference sequence). V dropped 6 bases and J dropped 4 bases, with 18 bases sitting between them. There are 14 residues in the CDR3. This chain's CDR3 is CSATTPQGIYGYTF. DNA for the CDR3: TGCAGTGCAACAACCCCTCAGGGCATCTATGGCTACACCTTC.

The V gene is TRBV7-9, the J gene TRBJ1-2; no clear D gene. This CDR3 is 14 amino acids long. Trimming pared 5 bases from V and 4 bases from J, leaving 14 bases between. CDR1 and CDR2 (germline): SEHNR, FQNEAQ (reference sequence). The CDR3 DNA is TGTGCCAGCAGCCCGGATGTGGAGTCCTATGGCTACACCTTC. This codes for CASSPDVESYGYTF.

This clonotype appeared a few times. The chain carries TRBV7-6 and TRBJ2-7; no definite D call. Germline CDR1 and CDR2: SGHVS and FNYEAQ. V shed 1 base and J shed 6 bases, with 13 bases lying between them. The CDR3 runs to 14 residues. DNA for the CDR3: TGTGCCAGCAGCTTAGAGGCTGACCTCTCCGAGCAGTACTTC. This gives the protein CASSLEADLSEQYF.

This clonotype was counted a few times. The chain recombines TRBV20-1 with TRBJ2-7; no firm D call. Germline CDR1 DFQATT, CDR2 SNEGSKA (reference sequence). This CDR3 is 10 amino acids long. V lost 2 bases, J lost 7 bases, and 6 bases lay in between. The CDR3 loop is CSARSVEQYF. CDR3 nucleotides: TGCAGTGCTAGATCAGTGGAGCAGTACTTC.

This clonotype was detected a few times. This rearrangement joins TRBV7-2 to TRBJ1-2; TRBD1 agrees at 7 bases. Trimming took 2 bases from V and 4 from J; bases not matched to a gene: 7. Germline lookup yields CDR1 SGHTA and CDR2 FQGNSA. The CDR3 runs to 15 residues. This CDR3 reads CASSLYDRQGYGYTF. CDR3 nucleotide sequence: TGTGCCAGCAGCTTATACGACAGACAGGGCTATGGCTACACCTTC.

J is TRBJ2-3 and V is TRBV14; D unclear. This CDR3 spans 16 amino acids. The V end lost 0 bases, the J end lost 1 base, and 11 bases lay between the germline ends. Germline lookup yields CDR1 SGHDN and CDR2 FVKESK. This chain's CDR3 is CASSQDGGVGTDTQYF. CDR3 sequence (DNA): TGTGCCAGCAGCCAAGATGGTGGGGTCGGCACAGATACGCAGTATTTT.

This clonotype was recorded at least ten times. V gene TRBV11-2 combines with J gene TRBJ2-3, with a weak D call TRBD1 (6 bases). The CDR3 runs 15 residues. Trimming removed 3 bases at V and 0 bases at J, with 10 bases between. CDR1 and CDR2 from the germline V gene are SGHAT and FQNNGV. In DNA, the CDR3 is TGTGCCAGCAGCTTCCGGGACACCAGCACAGATACGCAGTATTTT. Residues: CASSFRDTSTDTQYF.

The genes are TRBV9 and TRBJ2-1, with D perhaps TRBD2 (5 bases). Germline V gene data show CDR1 as SGDLS and CDR2 as YYNGEE. V gave up 0 bases and J gave up 2 bases, with 9 bases separating them. The CDR3 has 15 residues. CDR3 in DNA: TGTGCCAGCAGCGTAGGGGCCGGGACCTACAATGAGCAGTTCTTC. This translates into CASSVGAGTYNEQFF.

This clonotype turned up a few times. This sequence joins TRBV2 and TRBJ2-7, with a tentative D call TRBD2 (6 bases). The germline V and J ends were trimmed by 2 bases and 3 bases, with 17 bases remaining between them. Germline V lookup: CDR1 SNHLY, CDR2 FYNNEI. The CDR3 is made up of 16 amino acids. The CDR3 reads CASSEYGTGGSYEQYF. CDR3 nucleotides: TGTGCCAGCAGTGAATACGGGACTGGTGGGAGCTACGAGCAGTACTTC.

This rearrangement joins TRBV15 to TRBJ2-1; D not certain. Trimming removed 0 bases from V and 5 bases from J, with 8 bases in between. CDR3 length: 14 residues. CDR1 and CDR2 (germline): LNHNV, YYDKDF (reference sequence). CDR3 sequence (DNA): TGTGCCACCAGCAGAGAGGTCTCGCACAATGAGCAGTTCTTC. The encoded protein is CATSREVSHNEQFF. Using reference TRBV15 and TRBJ2-1 for the parts outside the CDR3, the full variable domain is DAMVIQNPRYQVTQFGKPVTLSCSQTLNHNVMYWYQQKSSQAPKLLFHYYDKDFNNEADTPDNFQSRRPNTSFCFLDIRSPGLGDTAMYLCATSREVSHNEQFFGPGTRLTVL.

This clonotype was counted many times. The chain has TRBV14 and TRBJ1-1; D is unclear. Germline loops: CDR1 SGHDN, CDR2 FVKESK. This CDR3 comprises 14 residues. V lost 4 bases, J lost 4 bases, and 13 bases lay in between. The CDR3, as DNA: TGTGCCAGCAGCCGAGACCCGCTGGGCACTGAAGCTTTCTTT. Its translation: CASSRDPLGTEAFF. Filled out from reference TRBV14 and TRBJ1-1, the complete variable domain reads EAGVTQFPSHSVIEKGQTVTLRCDPISGHDNLYWYRRVMGKEIKFLLHFVKESKQDESGMPNNRFLAERTGGTYSTLKVQPAELEDSGVYFCASSRDPLGTEAFFGQGTRLTVV.

This clonotype was picked up many times. This chain joins TRBV16 and TRBJ1-1; D unresolved. The CDR3 contains 16 residues. Germline V gene data show CDR1 as KGHSY and CDR2 as FQNENV. V was shortened by 2 bases and J by 1 base, with 14 bases between the two germline ends. The CDR3 here is CASSQRVGQQNTEAFF. The CDR3 DNA reads as TGTGCCAGCAGCCAAAGGGTAGGTCAGCAGAACACTGAAGCTTTCTTT. Variable domain in full (rest from reference TRBV16 and TRBJ1-1): GEEVAQTPKHLVRGEGQKAKLYCAPIKGHSYVFWYQQVLKNEFKFLISFQNENVFDETGMPKERFSAKCLPNSPCSLEIQATKLEDSAVYFCASSQRVGQQNTEAFFGQGTRLTVV.